A selection of T cell receptor beta chains follows, all from one sample in a study of vaccination and CD4 T cells after COVID-19. TCRdb itself ran the PCR reads through MiXCR, one entry per CDR3 protein. This sample yields around 20,000 distinct CDR3 sequences, of which roughly 50% are seen a single time; about 6.5% belongs to the top ten. Antigen specificity for these receptors is unknown. Sequencing used CD4+ T cells from blood, cultured in vitro. These TCRs come from a human donor who had recovered from COVID-19. Each CDR3 is given with its conserved first and last residue. A D gene is named only where the DNA matches it firmly. Clone size is shown for a subset of rows, as once, few, many or a class of expanded clone.

clone size	V gene	D gene	J gene	CDR3 DNA	CDR3 protein
few	TRBV6-5	NA	TRBJ1-1	TGTGCCAGCAGTTACTCGGCGGTTCTAAGCACTGAAGCTTTCTTT	CASSYSAVLSTEAFF
NA	TRBV19	TRBD1	TRBJ1-5	TGTGCCAGTAGTAGCCACAGGGGAGCGGGTCAGCCCCAGCATTTT	CASSSHRGAGQPQHF
NA	TRBV6-5	NA	TRBJ1-1	TGTGCCAGCAGTTATGGGCAGGGGAACACTGAAGCTTTCTTT	CASSYGQGNTEAFF
once	TRBV12-3/TRBV12-4	TRBD2	TRBJ2-1	TGTGCCAGCAGTTTAAGTCTAGCGGGAGGGCAAAATGAGCAGTTCTTC	CASSLSLAGGQNEQFF
few	TRBV10-3	NA	TRBJ1-1	TGTGCCACTATTGGGGTAACGAACACTGAAGCTTTCTTT	CATIGVTNTEAFF
NA	TRBV20-1	NA	TRBJ1-5	TGCAGTGCTAGAGATGAGGGAGGGGTGGGGAATCAGCCCCAGCATTTT	CSARDEGGVGNQPQHF
few	TRBV7-6	NA	TRBJ2-1	TGTGCCAGCAGCGCGGGACCCCTAACGAACAATGAGCAGTTCTTC	CASSAGPLTNNEQFF
NA	TRBV7-9	NA	TRBJ2-5	TGTGCCAGCAGCTTCCGCGCTGGAGAGACCCAGTACTTC	CASSFRAGETQYF
few	TRBV20-1	TRBD2	TRBJ2-5	TGCAGTGCCGACCTACTAACTAGCGGACAAGAGACCCAGTACTTC	CSADLLTSGQETQYF
few	TRBV20-1	NA	TRBJ1-2	TGCAGTGCTAGAGAGAGTGGGGGAAACTATGGCTACACCTTC	CSARESGGNYGYTF
NA	TRBV19	NA	TRBJ1-1	TGTGCCAGTAGTATGGGACTTGGGAACACTGGAGCTTTCTTT	CASSMGLGNTGAFF
few	TRBV20-1	NA	TRBJ2-3	TGCAGTGCTAGAGATCTCCGCAAAGGCGCAGATACGCAGTATTTT	CSARDLRKGADTQYF
NA	TRBV6-1	NA	TRBJ2-7	TGTGCCAGCAGTGACGGTCAAACCTACGAGCAGTACTTC	CASSDGQTYEQYF
NA	TRBV27	TRBD1	TRBJ1-6	TGTGCCAGCAGTTTGGGACAGGGTGAGGACTATGGATCACCCCTCCACTTT	CASSLGQGEDYGSPLHF
NA	TRBV18	NA	TRBJ2-5	TGTGCCAGCTCACCATCGTTAACGACTAGTCGGGAGACCCAGTACTTC	CASSPSLTTSRETQYF
few	TRBV19	NA	TRBJ1-4	TGTGCCAGTAGTATAGACAGATCCAATGAAAAACTGTTTTTT	CASSIDRSNEKLFF
NA	TRBV11-3	NA	TRBJ1-1	TGTGCCAGCAGCTTGCCAGGGGTGACTGAAGCTTTCTTT	CASSLPGVTEAFF
NA	TRBV5-1	NA	TRBJ1-1	TGCGCCAGCAGCTTGGAATGGACGGCGGGGCAGACTTTCTTT	CASSLEWTAGQTFF
few	TRBV10-1	NA	TRBJ1-2	TGCGCCAGCCCCCCATTGCGCTACACCTTC	CASPPLRYTF
NA	TRBV24-1	TRBD2	TRBJ2-2	TGTGCCACGGGACTAGCGGGAGGGAACACCGGGGAGCTGTTTTTT	CATGLAGGNTGELFF
NA	TRBV20-1	TRBD1	TRBJ1-1	TGCAGTGCTAGAGCGGGACAGCCCAACACTGAAGCTTTCTTT	CSARAGQPNTEAFF
NA	TRBV12-3/TRBV12-4	TRBD2	TRBJ2-2	TGTGCCAGCAGTGGGGGGACTAGCGGGAACACCGGGGAGCTGTTTTTT	CASSGGTSGNTGELFF
few	TRBV11-3	NA	TRBJ1-1	TGTGCCAGCAGCCTTCAAATTGGGGGCACTGAAGCTTTCTTT	CASSLQIGGTEAFF
NA	TRBV11-2	NA	TRBJ2-1	TGTGCCAGCAGCTTAGCACGGGCTTGGAATGAGCAGTTCTTC	CASSLARAWNEQFF
NA	TRBV5-1	NA	TRBJ1-2	TGCGCCAGCACCCTAGAGTCCGGAACCGGCTATGGCTACACCTTC	CASTLESGTGYGYTF
few	TRBV19	NA	TRBJ1-2	TGTGCCGTCTCACAGGGAAACTATGGCTACACCTTC	CAVSQGNYGYTF
few	TRBV2	NA	TRBJ1-5	TGTGCCAGCAGGGGATATAGCAATCAGCCCCAGCATTTT	CASRGYSNQPQHF
few	TRBV20-1	NA	TRBJ1-2	TGCAGTGCTAGAGGCAAAAGAGTAGGGGGCTATGGCTACACCTTC	CSARGKRVGGYGYTF
NA	TRBV6-2/TRBV6-3	TRBD1	TRBJ2-3	TGTGCCAGCAGTTACGGGGACAGGGGCCAGGATACGCAGTATTTT	CASSYGDRGQDTQYF
NA	TRBV20-1	NA	TRBJ2-1	TGCAGTGCTAGAGGGCTTCGCAATGAGCAGTTCTTC	CSARGLRNEQFF
large	TRBV19	NA	TRBJ1-1	TGTGCCAGTAGCCGGAGAGGGCCGGACACTGAAGCTTTCTTT	CASSRRGPDTEAFF
NA	TRBV5-1	NA	TRBJ1-1	TGCGCCAGCAGCTTGGCCGGGGGGCAGGACACTGAAGCTTTCTTT	CASSLAGGQDTEAFF
few	TRBV12-3/TRBV12-4	NA	TRBJ1-2	TGTGCCAGCAGTTTAAGAGCAGAAGGAGGCGGTGGCTACACCTTC	CASSLRAEGGGGYTF
NA	TRBV2	NA	TRBJ1-6	TGTGCCAGCACAGAGCAGGGGATAGATTCACCCCTCCACTTT	CASTEQGIDSPLHF
NA	TRBV7-9	TRBD1	TRBJ1-2	TGTGCCAGCAGCGGGGGACAGTCCTATGGCTACACCTTC	CASSGGQSYGYTF
few	TRBV7-2	NA	TRBJ1-2	TGTGCCAGCAGCGCCGGGACTGCCGGCTATGGCTACACCTTC	CASSAGTAGYGYTF
few	TRBV7-9	NA	TRBJ1-3	TGTGCCAGCAGCACCCGGACAGCGTCAACTGGAAACACCATATATTTT	CASSTRTASTGNTIYF
NA	TRBV6-1	TRBD1	TRBJ1-6	TGTGCCAGCAGTAGTACAGGGGTTTCACCCCTCCACTTT	CASSSTGVSPLHF
NA	TRBV21-1	NA	TRBJ1-2	TGTGCCAGCAGCAAAGCCCGTTGCACAGATGGCTACACCTTC	CASSKARCTDGYTF